The next 22 T cell receptor beta chains were all read from a single sample in a study of cytomegalovirus exposure and HLA in healthy donors. The repertoire was sequenced with immunoSEQ multiplex PCR; TCRdb's copy has only in-frame clones and lacks some. The table has 76,000 or so clones, 94% seen once; the top ten hold approximately 3.5%. The specimen was PBMCs. The source of these receptors is a woman younger than 30 in good health and CMV-seropositive.

The chain employs TRBV4-1 and TRBJ1-2; D perhaps matches TRBD1 (6 bases). Deletions cut 4 bases from V and 4 bases from J, with 19 bases between. The CDR3 runs to 16 residues. Germline CDR1 reads MGHRA; CDR2 reads YSYEKL. The CDR3 DNA reads as TGCGCCAGCAGCCCTAAGGACAGTCTCATAGTCTATGGCTACACCTTC. Encoded protein: CASSPKDSLIVYGYTF.

The genes are TRBV28 and TRBJ1-2; the match to TRBD1 covers 8 bases. The germline gives CDR1 MDHEN, CDR2 SYDVKM. Trimming cost V 3 bases and J 5 bases; bases outside gene matches: 11. CDR3 length equals 16 residues. The CDR3 sequence: CASSFRSGQGWYGYTF. DNA of the CDR3: TGTGCCAGCAGTTTCCGCTCCGGACAGGGATGGTATGGCTACACCTTC.

The rearrangement links TRBV7-6 to TRBJ2-5; TRBD2 matches at 9 bases. The V gene end was trimmed by 1 base and the J gene end by 5 bases; junction bases not matched to a gene: 5. The germline gives CDR1 SGHVS, CDR2 FNYEAQ. CDR3 length: 15 residues. CDR3 protein: CASSLGAGGLETQYF. CDR3 in DNA: TGTGCCAGCAGCTTAGGAGCGGGGGGTTTGGAGACCCAGTACTTC.

CDR3 amino acids: CASSLLPEATNEKLFF. The CDR3 DNA reads as TGTGCCAGCAGTCTCCTGCCGGAGGCAACTAATGAAAAACTGTTTTTT. V usage is TRBV6-6 and J usage is TRBJ1-4; D is undetermined. Germline loops: CDR1 MNHNY, CDR2 SVGAGI (reference sequence). The CDR3 covers 16 residues. V shed 5 bases and J shed 0 bases, with 13 bases lying between them.

The chain uses TRBV5-4 and TRBJ2-7; unclear D gene. V gave up 0 bases and J gave up 3 bases, with 7 bases separating them. Germline CDR1 and CDR2: SGHNT and YYREEE (reference sequence). The CDR3 has 13 residues. CDR3 in DNA: TGTGCCAGCAGCTTGGATAGCCTCTACGAGCAGTACTTC. Amino acids: CASSLDSLYEQYF.

V usage is TRBV28 and J usage is TRBJ1-1; tentative D call: TRBD1 (6 bases). The CDR3 runs to 24 residues. Germline CDR1 and CDR2: MDHEN and SYDVKM. The V gene lost 8 bases and the J gene lost 1 base, with 44 bases spanning the gap. CDR3 bases: TGTGCCAGCGCACCGCTGGGGGCTGGGTGGGTGGACGACGGAGAAGCGTTTTCGAACACTGAAGCTTTCTTT. As protein: CASAPLGAGWVDDGEAFSNTEAFF.

The genes are TRBV9 and TRBJ2-3, with 7 bases lining up with TRBD2. Germline CDR1 and CDR2: SGDLS and YYNGEE. The CDR3 covers 18 residues. The J segment lost 1 base and the V segment lost 3 bases, leaving 14 bases of the junction unmatched. The CDR3 coding sequence is TGTGCCAGCAGCGGCTACCGAGGGGCTAGCGGACGCACAGATACGCAGTATTTT. Residues: CASSGYRGASGRTDTQYF.

The genes are TRBV2 and TRBJ2-3, with 10 positions matching TRBD1. J gave up 6 bases and V 8 bases, and 14 bases lay outside the gene matches. The CDR3 has 16 residues. The germline CDR1 and CDR2 sequences are SNHLY and FYNNEI. The CDR3 coding sequence is TGTGCCAGCGGATCTGACAGGGGGCCCGGACTGGATACGCAGTATTTT. It specifies CASGSDRGPGLDTQYF.

This chain uses TRBV7-2 with TRBJ2-5; 13 bases map to TRBD2. Germline loops: CDR1 SGHTA, CDR2 FQGNSA. CDR3 length equals 17 residues. The trim removed 1 base at V and 5 bases at J, leaving 7 bases unmatched. In nucleotides, the CDR3 is TGTGCCAGCAGCTTAGTACTAGCGGGAGGGTTGGGGGAGACCCAGTACTTC. It encodes CASSLVLAGGLGETQYF.

The V gene is TRBV2, the J gene TRBJ1-2, with D uncertain. V gave up 0 bases and J gave up 1 base, with 12 bases separating them. The V gene's germline CDR1 is SNHLY and CDR2 FYNNEI. The CDR3 has 16 amino acids. The DNA for the CDR3 is TGTGCCAGCAGTGAAGCCCGTATTGCGGTTAACTATGGCTACACCTTC. Translated: CASSEARIAVNYGYTF.

The chain recombines TRBV6-4 with TRBJ2-2; a possible D gene is TRBD1 (5 bases). This CDR3 comprises 16 residues. Germline CDR1 MRHNA, CDR2 SNTAGT. V lost 5 bases and J 0 bases, leaving 13 bases between the germline ends. In DNA, the CDR3 is TGTGCCAGCAGTATTACCAGGGCCTCGAACACCGGGGAGCTGTTTTTT. This translates into CASSITRASNTGELFF.

The V and J genes are TRBV19 and TRBJ1-2; D not certain. Trimming shortened V by 2 bases and J by 4 bases, and 11 bases separated the two germline ends. The CDR3 spans 14 residues. Germline values: CDR1 LNHDA, CDR2 SQIVND (reference sequence). The CDR3 region is CASSIYISRYGYTF. For the CDR3, the DNA is TGTGCCAGTAGTATATATATTTCCCGCTATGGCTACACCTTC.

The chain uses TRBV6-1 and TRBJ2-7; TRBD1 matches at 7 bases. This CDR3 contains 15 residues. V lost 5 bases and J lost 0; bases outside the gene matches: 7. Germline V CDR1 and CDR2: MNHNS, SASEGT. The CDR3 DNA reads TGTGCCAGCAGTCTCGGGACAGCGAGCTCCTACGAGCAGTACTTC. Translated: CASSLGTASSYEQYF.

This sequence joins TRBV27 and TRBJ2-7; 8 bases match TRBD1. CDR1 is MNHEY and CDR2 is SMNVEV in the germline V gene (reference sequence). Trimming cost V 6 bases and J 6 bases; bases outside gene matches: 10. The CDR3 loop spans 14 amino acids. The CDR3 is CASSLTGVPGEQYF. The CDR3 DNA reads as TGTGCCAGCAGCTTGACAGGGGTACCGGGCGAGCAGTACTTC.

This clone was seen only once. The V call is TRBV7-2, the J call TRBJ2-3; D uncertain. This CDR3 region has 13 residues. Germline assignment: CDR1 SGHTA and CDR2 FQGNSA. Trimming shortened V by 7 bases and J by 3 bases, and 11 bases separated the two germline ends. The CDR3 DNA sequence: TGTGCCAGCAACCCCCCCGGGACAGATACGCAGTATTTT. Its protein product is CASNPPGTDTQYF.

The chain couples TRBV29-1 to TRBJ2-2, with TRBD1 matching over 11 bases. This CDR3 comprises 14 residues. With V trimmed by 7 bases and J by 5 bases, 6 bases remained unmatched. In germline, CDR1 is SQVTM, CDR2 ANQGSEA. As DNA, the CDR3 is TGCAGCGCGCGGACAGGGGGCCGAACCGGGGAGCTGTTTTTT. Translation gives CSARTGGRTGELFF.

The rearrangement uses TRBV5-1 and TRBJ1-6; D uncertain. Per the germline V gene, CDR1 is SGHRS and CDR2 is YFSETQ. The CDR3 is 16 amino acids. The V and J ends lost 0 bases and 7 bases respectively, with 14 bases between them. The CDR3 reads CASSLGPSERNSPLHF. CDR3 coding DNA: TGCGCCAGCAGCTTGGGGCCCTCGGAGAGGAATTCACCCCTCCACTTT.

V is TRBV11-2 and J is TRBJ2-3; 13 nucleotides agree with TRBD2. Looked up from germline, CDR1 is SGHAT and CDR2 is FQNNGV. Unmatched junction bases numbered 5, after V lost 6 bases and J lost 2 bases. The CDR3 is 16 amino acids. CDR3 protein: CASRVGLAGDTDTQYF. CDR3 DNA: TGTGCCAGCAGAGTTGGACTAGCGGGGGACACAGATACGCAGTATTTT.

The chain has TRBV9 and TRBJ1-4; D ambiguous. V lost 2 bases and J lost 14, with 13 bases in between. The CDR3 spans 12 residues. Germline CDR1 SGDLS, CDR2 YYNGEE. The CDR3 region is CASSVGVSSLFF. CDR3 in DNA: TGTGCCAGCAGCGTCGGAGTGAGCTCTCTGTTTTTT.

The chain recombines TRBV5-1 with TRBJ1-5, with 8 positions matching TRBD1. Germline trimming cut 4 bases from V and 3 bases from J; bases unmatched to any gene: 6. CDR1 is SGHRS and CDR2 is YFSETQ in the germline V gene. CDR3 length equals 15 residues. This CDR3 reads CASSTGQGTNQPQHF. For the CDR3, the DNA is TGCGCCAGCAGCACCGGACAGGGAACCAATCAGCCCCAGCATTTT.

The sample holds one count of this clone. This chain links TRBV7-3 with TRBJ1-1, with TRBD1 as a possible D gene (6 bases). Germline V lookup: CDR1 SGHTA, CDR2 FQGTGA. The CDR3 runs to 14 residues. Trimming removed 1 base at V and 8 bases at J, with 14 bases between. The DNA for the CDR3 is TGTGCCAGCAGCTTAATCGGCTGGACAGAAGAAGCTTTCTTT. As protein: CASSLIGWTEEAFF.

The chain carries TRBV4-2 and TRBJ1-2; 9 positions agree with TRBD1. The CDR3 spans 16 residues. Trimming cost V 1 base and J 3 bases; bases outside gene matches: 6. Germline V gene data show CDR1 as LGHNA and CDR2 as YNFKEQ. CDR3 sequence (DNA): TGTGCCAGCAGCCAAGTCCATAGGGACAGGGACTATGGCTACACCTTC. It specifies CASSQVHRDRDYGYTF.